These T cell receptor beta chains were read from a single sample in a study of T cell clonotyping in hematopoietic cell transplantation. Produced via immunoSEQ multiplex PCR; TCRdb's table is partial and in-frame only. This table has approximately 16,000 clones, 90% to 95% appearing once. The sample was peripheral blood mononuclear cells, taken before stem cell transplant. These receptors all come from a man aged 18-30 years with biphenotypic leukemia. Some clones in this sample may be carry-over from other donors' samples. Both conserved end residues are part of each CDR3. The D gene is left open where the match is weak. Clone sizes are given selectively: once, few, many, or a class where the clone is expanded.

NA,TRBJ2-5,TRBV13,NA,CASSLRTAQETQYF,TGTGCCAGCAGCCTACGGACTGCACAAGAGACCCAGTACTTC
NA,TRBJ1-1,TRBV6-5,NA,CASSSQGWNTEAFF,TGTGCCAGCAGTAGCCAGGGGTGGAACACTGAAGCTTTCTTT
NA,TRBJ1-5,TRBV4-3,NA,CASSQRQGNQPQHF,TGCGCCAGCAGCCAACGACAGGGCAATCAGCCCCAGCATTTT
NA,TRBJ2-3,TRBV30,TRBD2,CASSGVSVTDTQYF,TGTGCTTCGAGCGGGGTGTCGGTCACAGATACGCAGTATTTT
NA,TRBJ2-3,TRBV5-4,NA,CASSLGGVGTDTQYF,TGTGCCAGCAGCTTGGGCGGGGTAGGCACAGATACGCAGTATTTT
once,TRBJ2-7,TRBV30,NA,CAWTIGTWNREQYF,TGTGCCTGGACCATCGGGACCTGGAATCGCGAGCAGTACTTC
once,TRBJ1-4,TRBV7-2,NA,CASSSQGGSEKLFF,TGTGCCAGCAGCTCGCAGGGTGGGAGTGAAAAACTGTTTTTT
NA,TRBJ2-2,TRBV2,TRBD2,CASMGLEDTGELFF,TGTGCCAGCATGGGACTAGAGGACACCGGGGAGCTGTTTTTT
NA,TRBJ1-2,TRBV2,NA,CASSEFGSENYGYTF,TGTGCCAGCAGTGAATTTGGCTCTGAGAACTATGGCTACACCTTC
NA,TRBJ1-2,TRBV13,NA,CASSLEGYGYTF,TGTGCCAGCAGCTTAGAGGGTTATGGCTACACCTTC
NA,TRBJ2-7,TRBV2,TRBD1,CASLSDRPGYEQYF,TGTGCCAGCCTCTCGGACAGGCCAGGCTACGAGCAGTACTTC
NA,TRBJ1-5,TRBV5-1,TRBD1,CASSLGGSSNQPQHF,TGCGCCAGCAGCCTAGGGGGCTCAAGCAATCAGCCCCAGCATTTT
NA,TRBJ2-3,TRBV5-1,TRBD2,CASSLAPKAGGPDTQYF,TGCGCCAGCAGCTTGGCCCCCAAAGCGGGGGGGCCAGATACGCAGTATTTT
NA,TRBJ2-7,TRBV20-1,NA,CSAPLPNEQYF,TGCAGTGCTCCCCTCCCAAACGAGCAGTACTTC
NA,TRBJ2-7,TRBV10-3,NA,CAIGRDHEQYF,TGTGCCATCGGTAGGGACCACGAGCAGTACTTC
NA,TRBJ1-2,TRBV6-5,TRBD1,CASSYSVFNRGYGYTF,TGTGCCAGCAGTTACAGTGTTTTTAACAGGGGCTATGGCTACACCTTC
NA,TRBJ1-2,TRBV25-1,TRBD1,CASSVPGTGGAGGGYTF,TGTGCCAGCAGTGTCCCCGGGACAGGGGGCGCGGGAGGTGGCTACACCTTC
NA,TRBJ2-3,TRBV10-3,TRBD2,CAISPGTSGGDTQYF,TGTGCCATCAGCCCAGGGACTAGCGGGGGAGATACGCAGTATTTT
NA,TRBJ1-1,TRBV28,NA,CASSLFTLMNTEAFF,TGTGCCAGCAGTTTATTTACGCTCATGAACACTGAAGCTTTCTTT
NA,TRBJ1-2,TRBV10-3,NA,CAISEYEQLGGYTF,TGTGCCATCAGTGAATATGAGCAGTTGGGTGGCTACACCTTC
NA,TRBJ2-2,TRBV5-1,NA,CASSEAGNTGELFF,TGCGCCAGCAGCGAAGCAGGGAACACCGGGGAGCTGTTTTTT
medium-sized,TRBJ1-6,TRBV6-1,NA,CASSEREGTTSPLHF,TGTGCCAGCAGTGAAAGGGAGGGTACGACTTCACCCCTCCACTTT
NA,TRBJ2-1,TRBV5-6,NA,CASSLGRSSEQFF,TGTGCCAGCAGCTTGGGCCGATCCTCGGAGCAGTTCTTC
NA,TRBJ1-2,TRBV19,NA,CATAGLNYGYTF,TGTGCCACCGCCGGATTAAACTATGGCTACACCTTC
NA,TRBJ2-7,TRBV10-3,NA,CASRGGGSFEQYF,TGTGCCAGCAGAGGTGGGGGATCTTTCGAGCAGTACTTC
once,TRBJ1-5,TRBV6-5,NA,CASSYGVDQPQHF,TGTGCCAGCAGTTACGGGGTAGATCAGCCCCAGCATTTT
NA,TRBJ2-7,TRBV29-1,NA,CSVEDLRGRGQYF,TGCAGCGTTGAAGATCTGCGGGGCAGAGGCCAGTACTTC
NA,TRBJ2-3,TRBV5-1,TRBD2,CASSLISSGRTDTQYF,TGCGCCAGCAGCTTGATATCTAGCGGGCGCACAGATACGCAGTATTTT
NA,TRBJ1-2,TRBV7-2,NA,CASSPRSRDGYTF,TGTGCCAGCAGCCCACGCAGTAGAGATGGCTACACCTTC
once,TRBJ2-1,TRBV5-6,TRBD2,CASSEVAGTYNEQFF,TGTGCCAGCAGCGAAGTAGCGGGGACCTACAATGAGCAGTTCTTC
NA,TRBJ1-1,TRBV2,NA,CASSPTTGHSEAFF,TGTGCCAGCAGCCCAACCACAGGGCACAGTGAAGCTTTCTTT
few,TRBJ2-5,TRBV11-2,TRBD2,CASSSPSSGPPRGTQYF,TGTGCCAGCAGCTCCCCCTCTAGCGGGCCACCCCGAGGGACCCAGTACTTC
NA,TRBJ2-3,TRBV30,NA,CAWRHEPDSENTDTQYF,TGTGCCTGGAGACACGAGCCGGACTCAGAAAACACAGATACGCAGTATTTT
NA,TRBJ2-5,TRBV29-1,NA,CSVPGHSQETQYF,TGCAGCGTCCCAGGACACAGCCAAGAGACCCAGTACTTC
NA,TRBJ2-1,TRBV30,TRBD2,CAWNRTSGFREQFF,TGTGCCTGGAACAGGACTAGCGGGTTTCGTGAGCAGTTCTTC
NA,TRBJ1-2,TRBV4-3,NA,CASSQDLGNSPNYGYTF,TGCGCCAGCAGCCAAGATCTTGGCAACAGCCCTAACTATGGCTACACCTTC
few,TRBJ1-2,TRBV5-4,NA,CASSFRRSLSYYGYTF,TGTGCCAGCAGCTTTCGCCGGAGCCTAAGTTACTATGGCTACACCTTC
NA,TRBJ2-1,TRBV30,NA,CAARDGRNEQFF,TGTGCCGCGCGGGATGGCAGAAATGAGCAGTTCTTC